This TCR beta chain stems from a study of HIV-infected patients and healthy controls. As for the study in general: Early therapy brought no consistent CD8 count shift, though the CD4:CD8 ratio rose a little.

Follow-up blood was drawn about 14 weeks, roughly three months, after antiretroviral therapy began. No cell fractionation was done, so the repertoire covers all unsorted peripheral blood T cells. Overall study results and limits: Compared with healthy controls, HIV-infected patients showed less CDR3 sharing between individuals. HIV+ repertoires were severely depleted of MAIT alpha-chain CDR3s, unlike healthy controls.

About 540 ng RNA was reverse transcribed with alpha and beta constant-region primers. Separate chain-specific third strand synthesis with multiplexing indices produced the alpha and beta libraries. One primer pair amplified all rearrangements per chain; each cDNA got molecular barcodes. Via MiXCR, TCRdb re-called the 5' RACE reads, giving one row per CDR3 protein. The sample shows roughly 13,000 distinct CDR3 sequences, 12% of them seen only once. This clonotype has only a few counts. Its antigen remains unknown. V lost 4 bases and J lost 1, with 11 bases in between. Germline CDR1 and CDR2: SEHNR and FQNEAQ (reference sequence). This CDR3 has 15 residues.

Here the sequenced sample was blood, taken during antiretroviral therapy. The rearrangement links TRBV7-9 to TRBJ1-3, with unresolved D. The source of this sequence is an adult with HIV infection. The donor label of this sample is uncertain. The CDR3 nucleotides are TGTGCCAGCAGCTCGCCTTTCGGATCTGGAAACACCATATATTTT. The encoded protein is CASSSPFGSGNTIYF.